This T cell receptor (beta chain) was recovered during a study of identical twins. Concerning this clonotype itself: Its target is not known.

This CDR3 is 15 amino acids long. Germline CDR1 is MNHEY and CDR2 is SVGAGI. Trimming pared 2 bases from V and 4 bases from J, leaving 14 bases between. Each donor (without exception) was a healthy Caucasian. Study-wide points: Invariant MAIT and iNKT cells are populations that could partly confound zero-insertion analyses.

TCRdb re-analysed the 5' RACE reads in MiXCR, keeping a single row per CDR3 protein. The sample records 500,000 to 550,000 distinct CDR3 sequences, about a fifth being singletons. This same sample was also part of a study on yellow fever vaccine responses in identical twins.

The sequence came from a woman under 30 in good health. Sequencing was performed on CD4+ T cells sorted from blood. The chain uses TRBV6-5 and TRBJ1-1; D perhaps matches TRBD1 (6 bases). CDR3 sequence reads: CASSYSRQGSTEAFF. The CDR3 DNA reads as TGTGCCAGCAGTTACAGTCGGCAGGGGAGCACTGAAGCTTTCTTT.